The rows below give T cell receptor beta chains drawn from one sample of a study of response to subunit inactivated influenza vaccine. TCRdb processed the RT-PCR reads anew with MiXCR; each CDR3 protein has one entry. This repertoire shows 550,000 to 600,000 distinct CDR3 sequences, 12% found once; its top ten account for 10%. The sequences come from PBMCs from blood, collected on the day of vaccination. The receptors stem from a man aged 50-59 years who received an inactivated influenza vaccine. CDR3s leave out the opening cysteine and the closing phenylalanine or tryptophan. A D gene is named only where the DNA matches it firmly.

j_call v_call d_call cdr3_aa
TRBJ2-5 TRBV7-2 - ASTFVAGAQETQY
TRBJ2-2 TRBV24-1 - AVAPGRRYTGELF
TRBJ2-7 TRBV7-9 - ASSLVLPVEQY
TRBJ2-3 TRBV20-1 TRBD2 SARPGTIPYTDTQY
TRBJ2-1 TRBV5-1 - ASSFGQRNEQF
TRBJ2-1 TRBV5-1 - ASSLGQVLIDEQF
TRBJ1-4 TRBV5-1 - ASSLAGATNEKLF
TRBJ2-6 TRBV7-8 - ASSSTGTPSGWANVLT
TRBJ2-7 TRBV5-1 TRBD1 ASSPPTGGGYEQY
TRBJ2-1 TRBV4-3 TRBD1 ASSQGQGINEQF
TRBJ2-3 TRBV12-3/TRBV12-4 - ASRMGFSTDTQY
TRBJ2-7 TRBV7-8 - ASSTPGRLFYEQY
TRBJ2-3 TRBV9 - ASSIRGGHTQY
TRBJ2-5 TRBV2 - ASSSTVDRFEETQY
TRBJ1-5 TRBV12-3/TRBV12-4 TRBD1 ASSGTGEGQPQH
TRBJ2-1 TRBV27 TRBD2 ASSLAGGKYNEQF
TRBJ2-1 TRBV15 TRBD2 ATSSLAGGRNEQF
TRBJ2-7 TRBV12-3/TRBV12-4 - ASSLYILAADEQY
TRBJ2-3 TRBV5-1 TRBD2 ASSLGISGGAMNTQY
TRBJ2-3 TRBV5-1 - ASSLETTDTQY
TRBJ2-7 TRBV24-1 - ATSDSRDLKSMGGQY
TRBJ1-3 TRBV7-9 - ASSSRFSGNTIY
TRBJ2-5 TRBV6-1 - ASSESRIQETQY
TRBJ1-2 TRBV20-1 - SARDVGKNYGYT
TRBJ1-1 TRBV7-2 - ASSLGGVGNTEAF
TRBJ2-4 TRBV20-1 TRBD1 SAHTGDNSKNIQY
TRBJ1-5 TRBV29-1 TRBD1 SASQGADQPQH